This T cell receptor (beta chain) was retrieved from a study of vaccination and CD4 T cells after COVID-19. As for the study in general: It was a median around 100 days after diagnosis, with a range of 35 to 161, that post-COVID samples were drawn.

As for treatment: roughly 10-day PBMC culture with coronavirus spike peptide pools or control peptides (ViraFEST assay). ViraFEST used peptide pools to expand antigen-specific T cells before TCR sequencing. A remark on this clonotype: Its antigen is currently unknown.

An Oncomine TCR Beta short-read assay was used to sequence the DNA from cultured CD4+ T cells. Someone extracted genomic DNA from cultured CD4+ T cells. MiXCR was run by TCRdb on the PCR reads, yielding one entry per CDR3 protein. The table lists roughly 7,600 distinct CDR3 sequences, roughly a fifth of them singletons, with roughly 9.1% in the top ten. Study observations and caveats: Spike mono-reactivity was evident in 304 of the 307 vaccine-specific clones derived from convalescent patients.

Specimen: CD4+ T cells from blood, cultured in vitro, collected after SARS-CoV-2 vaccination. This receptor was taken from a human donor who had recovered from COVID-19.

The CDR3 DNA sequence: TGTGCCAGCAGTGCCTACCCCCGACTAGCGGGGAGCACAGATACGCAGTATTTT. This gives the protein CASSAYPRLAGSTDTQYF. The genes are TRBV6-4 and TRBJ2-3, with 11 bases lining up with TRBD2. The V segment lost 4 bases and the J segment 0 bases; nucleotides outside the gene matches: 9. Germline-derived CDR1 and CDR2 are MRHNA and SNTAGT. The CDR3 contains 18 residues.